This is a list of T cell receptor delta chains from one sample in a study of gamma-delta T cells after stem cell transplantation. TCRdb used CATT to re-call clones from the RT-PCR reads. Here the sample spans roughly 1,400 delta-chain clones, about 24% being singletons. Sequencing was performed on gamma-delta T cells. These receptors originate from a human donor. It is not recorded whose cells these are; they may come from a transplant donor. Both conserved end residues are part of each CDR3. The D gene is left open where the match is weak. Size values are once, few and many counts, or a class for expanded clones, and some rows have none.

clone_size | j_call | d_call | v_call | cdr3_nt | cdr3_aa
medium-sized | TRDJ3 | - | TRDV2 | TGTGCCTGTGACACCGCCGTTTCTGGCGGAAGCAGCTCCTGGGACACCCGACAGATGTTTTTC | CACDTAVSGGSSSWDTRQMFF
medium-sized | TRDJ1 | TRDD3 | TRDV2 | TGTGCCTGTGACACTCTACCGAGTGGGGATAATGCTAAACTCATCTTT | CACDTLPSGDNAKLIF
large | TRDJ1 | TRDD3 | TRDV2 | TGTGCCTGTGACACCGTTCGTACTGGGGGATACGCGGGGACCGATAAACTCATCTTT | CACDTVRTGGYAGTDKLIF
medium-sized | TRDJ1 | TRDD3 | TRDV2 | TGTGCCTGTGACACCGTAGGGGGGATAACCCGTGGCGATAAACTCATCTTT | CACDTVGGITRGDKLIF
once | TRDJ1 | TRDD3 | TRDV2 | TGTGCCTGTGACGAAGGAAGGGGGGATAAGCAAGGGCCCGATAAACTCATCTTT | CACDEGRGDKQGPDKLIF
- | TRDJ1 | - | TRDV1 | TGTGCTCTTGGGGACCTCGGCTCCTCGTACACCGATAAACTCATCTTT | CALGDLGSSYTDKLIF
- | TRDJ1 | - | TRDV1 | TGTGCTCTTGGACCCCAACTACGGGCCTTGCTTAATGCTTTTTATCCCGGGATGAAAATTCACACCGATAAACTCATCTTT | CALGPQLRALLNAFYPGMKIHTDKLIF
- | TRDJ1 | TRDD3 | TRDV2 | TGTGCCTGTAACACCGCGGGGATACGATTGAGCGATAAACTCATCTTT | CACNTAGIRLSDKLIF
large | TRDJ1 | - | TRDV2 | TGTGCCTGTGACTCCCTGATACGAACCGATAAACTCATCTTT | CACDSLIRTDKLIF
medium-sized | TRDJ1 | TRDD3 | TRDV2 | TGTGCCTGTGACCTCGTACTGGGGGATACGCGGGAAACCGATAAACTCATCTTT | CACDLVLGDTRETDKLIF
medium-sized | TRDJ3 | - | TRDV2 | TGTGCCTGTGACGCCCTGGGGATTAGGTCCTGGGACACCCGACAGATGTTTTTC | CACDALGIRSWDTRQMFF
large | TRDJ1 | TRDD3 | TRDV2 | TGTGCCTGTGACACGATGCCTGCTGGGGGATCCGTCGGGGGGTACACCGATAAACTCATCTTT | CACDTMPAGGSVGGYTDKLIF
medium-sized | TRDJ1 | TRDD3 | TRDV2 | TGTGCCTGTGACCCATTAATCGGTACTGGGGGAACGGAGCACACCGATAAACTCATCTTT | CACDPLIGTGGTEHTDKLIF
medium-sized | TRDJ1 | TRDD3 | TRDV2 | TGTGCCTGTGACCCCGTGGGGGGATTGGGGGATAATAACGTCGGGTACACCGATAAACTCATCTTT | CACDPVGGLGDNNVGYTDKLIF
large | TRDJ3 | TRDD3 | TRDV2 | TGTGCCTGTGACCTGACTGTTGCTGGGGGCCCTAGCTCCTGGGACACCCGACAGATGTTTTTC | CACDLTVAGGPSSWDTRQMFF
- | TRDJ1 | - | TRDV1 | TGTGCTCTTGGGGAACTAGGGACTCTTCCTAAGTCTGACTGGGTCACCGATAAACTCATCTTT | CALGELGTLPKSDWVTDKLIF
medium-sized | TRDJ3 | TRDD3 | TRDV2 | TGTGCCTGTGACACCATACTGGGGGACAGCTCCTGGGACACCCGACAGATGTTTTTC | CACDTILGDSSWDTRQMFF
medium-sized | TRDJ1 | - | TRDV2 | TGTGCCTGTGACACCGTAGGGGCTCTGTACACCGATAAACTCATCTTT | CACDTVGALYTDKLIF
- | TRDJ1 | TRDD3 | TRDV1 | TGTGCTCTTGGGGATCTTCCTCAAACCTTCCCAGTACTGGGGGGTAGGTACACCGATAAACTCATCTTT | CALGDLPQTFPVLGGRYTDKLIF
- | TRDJ3 | TRDD3 | TRDV2 | TGTGCCTGTGACTTACTGGGGGATACTCGCTCCTGGGACACCCGACAGATGTTTTTC | CACDLLGDTRSWDTRQMFF
few | TRDJ1 | TRDD3 | TRDV1 | TGTGCTCTTGGGGAACTTAATGGGGATACTGCGTACACCGATAAACTCATCTTT | CALGELNGDTAYTDKLIF